This T cell receptor (beta chain) was sequenced for a study of cytomegalovirus exposure and HLA in healthy donors. Study-level information: Early on, a data release was issued that held some 85 million unique TCRs from HLA-typed donors. Among the 370 or so donors who were genotyped, around 77% fell in the genetic ancestry cluster that is associated with self-reported Caucasian donors.

PCR amplification relied on 60 Vbeta primers (plus 13 Jbeta primers). This table comes from immunoSEQ multiplex PCR, and its TCRdb copy is limited to in-frame clones, with some not included. Of roughly 190,000 clones listed, roughly 73% are singletons. In the case of this clone: Its target is not known.

Study-level points and caveats: Later on, analysis showed that most CMV-associated TCR beta chains appeared to be HLA-restricted. The study found most TCR sequences rare, yet found some public TCRs in many donors.

The CDR3 is made up of 15 amino acids. The germline gives CDR1 MNHNY, CDR2 SVGAGI (reference sequence). With V trimmed by 5 bases and J by 4 bases, 7 bases remained unmatched. The receptor was isolated from a female donor in good health and CMV-seronegative. Specimen: PBMCs. The chain joins TRBV6-6 to TRBJ2-5; 10 nucleotides agree with TRBD1. For the CDR3, the DNA is TGTGCCAGCAGTAGATCCGGGACAGGGGTAGAGACCCAGTACTTC. It translates to CASSRSGTGVETQYF.